The rows below give T cell receptor beta chains drawn from one sample of a study of siplizumab effects on memory and regulatory T cells. Assay used: immunoSEQ multiplex PCR; TCRdb lists only in-frame clones, some missing. The sample lists about 97,000 clones, 80% to 95% seen once, with about 12% in the top ten. Material for sequencing was non-Treg CD4+ T cells sorted from blood. These receptors all stem from a human donor in good health. CDR3s include the opening cysteine and the closing phenylalanine or tryptophan. The D gene is left open where the match is weak. The size of a clone is reported for some rows only, either as once, few or many, or as a class for expanded clones.

TRBV5-6	NA	TRBJ2-4	NA	CASRVGHNIAKNIQYF	TGTGCCAGCAGGGTTGGACACAACATAGCCAAAAACATTCAGTACTTC
TRBV7-7	NA	TRBJ2-6	NA	CASSLDGGHGANVLTF	TGTGCTAGCAGCTTAGACGGGGGGCATGGGGCCAACGTCCTGACTTTC
TRBV7-2	TRBD2	TRBJ2-5	NA	CASSPRASGSPRWETQYF	TGTGCCAGCAGCCCGCGGGCTAGCGGGAGTCCTCGATGGGAGACCCAGTACTTC
TRBV7-6	NA	TRBJ2-2	NA	CASSLKGGAVGELFF	TGTGCCAGCAGCTTAAAGGGGGGAGCGGTCGGGGAGCTGTTTTTT
TRBV10-1	TRBD2	TRBJ2-1	NA	CASRRGREGYNEQFF	TGCGCCAGCAGGAGGGGGCGGGAGGGTTACAATGAGCAGTTCTTC
TRBV12-5	TRBD1	TRBJ2-7	NA	CASGAGTGPPHEQYF	TGTGCTAGTGGTGCCGGGACAGGGCCCCCCCACGAGCAGTACTTC
TRBV5-4	TRBD2	TRBJ2-7	NA	CASRTAGGPHEQYF	TGTGCCAGCAGGACAGCGGGAGGGCCACACGAGCAGTACTTC
TRBV9	TRBD2	TRBJ2-1	NA	CASSAGGVSASYNEQFF	TGTGCCAGCAGCGCGGGGGGGGTATCCGCCTCCTACAATGAGCAGTTCTTC
TRBV27	TRBD2	TRBJ2-7	NA	CASTTTSGPRGDEQYF	TGTGCCAGCACCACTACTAGCGGGCCCCGAGGGGACGAGCAGTACTTC
TRBV7-9	TRBD2	TRBJ2-5	NA	CASSLVGPGLGRETQYF	TGTGCCAGCAGCTTAGTAGGGCCGGGACTAGGGAGAGAGACCCAGTACTTC
TRBV5-1	TRBD2	TRBJ2-3	NA	CASSTGGSGRASTQYF	TGCGCCAGCAGCACCGGAGGCAGCGGGAGGGCCTCTACGCAGTATTTT
TRBV14	TRBD2	TRBJ2-7	NA	CASSPGLVYEQYF	TGTGCCAGCAGCCCCGGACTAGTTTACGAGCAGTACTTC
TRBV2	TRBD1	TRBJ1-4	NA	CASSEALGTDNEKLFF	TGTGCCAGCAGTGAAGCGCTTGGGACAGATAATGAAAAACTGTTTTTT
TRBV9	NA	TRBJ1-2	NA	CASNRGQVDGYTF	TGTGCCAGCAATCGAGGCCAGGTGGATGGCTACACCTTC
TRBV7-9	NA	TRBJ1-1	NA	CASSLGTEAFF	TGTGCCAGCAGCTTGGGGACTGAAGCTTTCTTT
TRBV6-6	NA	TRBJ1-5	NA	CASSYSGAGQPQHF	TGTGCCAGCAGTTACTCGGGGGCGGGACAGCCCCAGCATTTT
TRBV7-8	TRBD2	TRBJ2-1	NA	CASSLGLAGISYNEQFF	TGTGCCAGCAGCTTAGGTCTAGCGGGAATCTCCTACAATGAGCAGTTCTTC
TRBV29-1	TRBD1	TRBJ2-7	NA	CSVGDRALHEQYF	TGCAGCGTTGGAGACAGGGCTTTACACGAGCAGTACTTC
TRBV7-8	TRBD2	TRBJ2-7	NA	CASRTSGISYEQYF	TGTGCCTCCCGGACTAGCGGGATTTCCTACGAGCAGTACTTC
TRBV14	NA	TRBJ2-7	NA	CASSHGPRASYEQYF	TGTGCCAGCAGCCATGGACCGCGCGCCAGCTACGAGCAGTACTTC
TRBV28	NA	TRBJ1-1	NA	CASSLPGYEAFF	TGTGCCAGCAGTTTACCCGGATATGAAGCTTTCTTT
TRBV14	NA	TRBJ2-5	few	CASSQEGGWSVETQYF	TGTGCCAGCAGCCAAGAGGGGGGATGGTCGGTAGAGACCCAGTACTTC
TRBV15	TRBD2	TRBJ2-3	NA	CATSRDGLAASTDTQYF	TGTGCCACCAGCAGAGATGGACTAGCGGCTAGCACAGATACGCAGTATTTT
TRBV6-1	NA	TRBJ2-7	once	CASREGGSYEQYF	TGTGCCAGCAGAGAAGGAGGGTCCTACGAGCAGTACTTC
TRBV29-1	TRBD2	TRBJ2-7	once	CSAPDLAGGPVCHEQYF	TGCAGCGCCCCAGATCTAGCGGGAGGGCCTGTTTGTCACGAGCAGTACTTC
TRBV18	NA	TRBJ2-1	NA	CASSQGPVYNEQFF	TGTGCCAGCTCACAGGGACCGGTCTACAATGAGCAGTTCTTC
TRBV30	NA	TRBJ1-1	NA	CAWSVLNRAYTEAFF	TGTGCCTGGAGTGTACTGAACAGGGCCTACACTGAAGCTTTCTTT
TRBV6-5	NA	TRBJ2-3	NA	CASRIGRDTDTQYF	TGTGCCAGCAGGATAGGACGGGACACAGATACGCAGTATTTT
TRBV19	TRBD2	TRBJ2-1	NA	CASSSLTSGSGDEQFF	TGTGCCAGTAGTTCTCTGACTAGCGGGAGTGGAGATGAGCAGTTCTTC
TRBV5-1	TRBD2	TRBJ2-2	NA	CASSFRLAGATGELFF	TGCGCCAGCAGCTTTCGACTAGCGGGAGCCACCGGGGAGCTGTTTTTT
TRBV7-2	TRBD2	TRBJ2-2	few	CASSLAGLAIGELFF	TGTGCCAGCAGCTTAGCGGGACTAGCAATCGGGGAGCTGTTTTTT
TRBV21-1	NA	TRBJ2-3	NA	CASSKVQGNGTDTQYF	TGTGCCAGCAGCAAAGTTCAGGGAAACGGCACAGATACGCAGTATTTT
TRBV18	NA	TRBJ2-3	NA	CASSRGVSTDTQYF	TGTGCCAGCTCACGGGGCGTAAGCACAGATACGCAGTATTTT
TRBV7-2	NA	TRBJ2-3	NA	CASRPGTSTDTQYF	TGTGCCAGCAGGCCGGGAACAAGCACAGATACGCAGTATTTT
TRBV7-9	TRBD2	TRBJ2-7	NA	CASSLSGTSGNEQYF	TGTGCCAGCAGCCTTTCCGGGACTAGCGGGAACGAGCAGTACTTC
TRBV30	TRBD1	TRBJ2-6	NA	CAWSVGTGGFGANVLTF	TGTGCCTGGAGTGTCGGGACAGGGGGATTTGGGGCCAACGTCCTGACTTTC
TRBV14	NA	TRBJ2-1	NA	CASNLPGLPTNEQFF	TGTGCCAGCAACCTACCGGGACTCCCGACTAATGAGCAGTTCTTC
TRBV4-1	NA	TRBJ2-7	NA	CASSQPGIKEQYF	TGCGCCAGCAGCCAGCCCGGGATAAAGGAGCAGTACTTC
TRBV28	NA	TRBJ2-7	NA	CASSSGPRYTKQYF	TGTGCCAGCAGTTCGGGACCCCGCTATACGAAGCAGTACTTC
TRBV6-1	NA	TRBJ2-5	NA	CASKLPFSETQYF	TGTGCCAGCAAGCTCCCCTTTTCAGAGACCCAGTACTTC
TRBV18	TRBD2	TRBJ2-7	NA	CASSPGLAGDLSYEQYF	TGTGCCAGCTCACCGGGACTAGCGGGAGACCTCTCCTACGAGCAGTACTTC
TRBV6-7	NA	TRBJ2-7	NA	CASTSSSGSSYEQYF	TGTGCCAGCACCTCGTCTTCGGGGTCCTCCTACGAGCAGTACTTC